The rows below give T cell receptor beta chains drawn from one sample of a study of T cells in Graves' hyperthyroidism and ophthalmopathy. One entry per CDR3 protein, called by TCRdb with MiXCR from the multiplex PCR reads. This sample has approximately 630,000 distinct CDR3 sequences, with about a sixth found just once. The sample comprised blood. The receptors were gathered from a woman aged 30 to 39 with Graves' hyperthyroidism. Both conserved end residues are part of each CDR3. The D gene is left open where the match is weak. Size values are once, few and many counts, or a class for expanded clones, and some rows have none.

abundance	v_gene	j_gene	d_gene	CDR3nt	CDR3aa
many	TRBV7-2	TRBJ2-3	-	TGTGCCGGCAGTTACCGCCGGACAGATACGCAGTATTTT	CAGSYRRTDTQYF
few	TRBV13	TRBJ2-2	TRBD2	TGTGCCAGCAGCCCACCTTTTGTGCGGCGGGAGGTAACCGGGGAGCTGTTTTTT	CASSPPFVRREVTGELFF
-	TRBV6-1	TRBJ1-5	-	TGTGCCATTCCTTACCTCGGGGCTAATCAGCCCCAGCATTTT	CAIPYLGANQPQHF
many	TRBV5-1	TRBJ2-3	TRBD2	TGCGCCAGCAGCTTACTAGCGGTTCGAGAAGATACGCAGTATTTT	CASSLLAVREDTQYF
many	TRBV20-1	TRBJ2-3	TRBD2	TGCAGTGCTAGAGATCAGACTAGCGGGCTACTCACAGATACGCAGTATTTT	CSARDQTSGLLTDTQYF
-	TRBV5-1	TRBJ2-2	-	TGCGCCAGCAGCTTGACTAGATCGGTTGGTACCGGGGAGCTGTTTTTT	CASSLTRSVGTGELFF
many	TRBV28	TRBJ2-2	-	TGTGCCAGCAGTTTCCACGAGGCAGGGAAGACCGGGGAGCTGTTTTTT	CASSFHEAGKTGELFF
few	TRBV10-3	TRBJ1-6	-	TGTGCCATCCGGGCGACCGGGGATAATTCACCCCTCCACTTT	CAIRATGDNSPLHF
few	TRBV29-1	TRBJ2-5	TRBD2	TGCAGCGTTGAAAGAGCGGGAGGGTCAGAGACCCAGTACTTC	CSVERAGGSETQYF
few	TRBV7-3	TRBJ2-2	TRBD2	TGTGCCAGCAGCTCTAAGAGAGCGGGACGGGGCACCGGGGAGCTGTTTTTT	CASSSKRAGRGTGELFF
-	TRBV7-3	TRBJ1-4	-	TGTGCCAGCAGCTTAAGCCCGGCCGGGACGGGGAATGAAAAACTGTTTTTT	CASSLSPAGTGNEKLFF
few	TRBV19	TRBJ1-4	-	TGTGCCTCCCAACTACAGGGAAGGCCTAATGAAAAACTGTTTTTT	CASQLQGRPNEKLFF
many	TRBV28	TRBJ2-7	TRBD1	TGTGCCAGCAGTCCCCCCGGGGACAGGGTCCTCTACGAGCAGTACTTC	CASSPPGDRVLYEQYF
few	TRBV2	TRBJ2-6	TRBD1	TGTGCCATCCCAGCGAAACCGGGACAGGGTTTCTCTGGGGCCAACGTCCTGACTTTC	CAIPAKPGQGFSGANVLTF
-	TRBV29-1	TRBJ1-2	TRBD1	TGCAGCGTTCCCAGGGGGGGTGTGGATGGCTACACCTTC	CSVPRGGVDGYTF
few	TRBV20-1	TRBJ2-5	-	TGCAGTGCTAGAGGGTCATATCCCAACCAAGAGACCCAGTACTTC	CSARGSYPNQETQYF
few	TRBV7-2	TRBJ2-3	TRBD2	TGTGCCAGCAGCTTCCAACAAACTAGCGGGAGTAAAGATACGCAGTATTTT	CASSFQQTSGSKDTQYF
-	TRBV6-1	TRBJ2-2	TRBD2	TGTGCCAGTGACCCGGGACTAGTAGGCGGGGAGCTGTTTTTT	CASDPGLVGGELFF
few	TRBV15	TRBJ1-6	TRBD1	TGTGCCACCAGCAGAGAAACAGGGGGAACGGGATCACCCCTCCACTTT	CATSRETGGTGSPLHF
many	TRBV24-1	TRBJ1-4	TRBD1	TGTGCCACCAGTGATTCTTCACCGGACAGGGAAACTAATGAAAAACTGTTTTTT	CATSDSSPDRETNEKLFF
many	TRBV29-1	TRBJ2-7	TRBD2	TGCAGCGTTGAACGAGCGGGAGGAGAGGTCGAGCAGTACTTC	CSVERAGGEVEQYF
-	TRBV7-9	TRBJ2-5	-	TGTGCCAGCAGCTTATACGAGGCTGGGACCCAGTACTTC	CASSLYEAGTQYF
-	TRBV4-3	TRBJ2-5	-	TGCGCCAGCAGCCAGAGGGCAGGGGCAGAGACCCAGTACTTC	CASSQRAGAETQYF
-	TRBV7-8	TRBJ2-1	-	TGTGCCAGCAGCTTAAATCAGGGGCAGTTCTTC	CASSLNQGQFF
many	TRBV28	TRBJ2-7	-	TGTGCCAGTAGGGGCAGACTCTACGAGCAGTACTTC	CASRGRLYEQYF
many	TRBV7-9	TRBJ2-3	TRBD2	TGTGCCAGCAGCTTATCGCCAACTAGCGGGACCACAGATACGCAGTATTTT	CASSLSPTSGTTDTQYF
-	TRBV9	TRBJ2-7	-	TGTGCCAGCAGCCCCCCACGCTCGGGGAACTACGAGCAGTACTTC	CASSPPRSGNYEQYF
few	TRBV20-1	TRBJ2-2	TRBD2	TGCAGTGCTAGACCTAGCGGGACGAACACCGGGGAGCTGTTTTTT	CSARPSGTNTGELFF
-	TRBV6-5	TRBJ2-1	TRBD2	TGTGCCAGCAGTTACTCGATGTCTCTAGCGGCTAGCTCCTACAATGAGCAGTTCTTC	CASSYSMSLAASSYNEQFF
few	TRBV4-1	TRBJ2-6	-	TGCGCCAGCAGCCAAGTGGTGTCTGGGGCCAACGTCCTGACTTTC	CASSQVVSGANVLTF
many	TRBV20-1	TRBJ1-2	TRBD1	TGCAGTGCTTACGGACAGGGGTCGTATGGCTACACCTTC	CSAYGQGSYGYTF
many	TRBV30	TRBJ2-3	-	TGTGCCTGCCAATCCACAGATACGCAGTATTTT	CACQSTDTQYF
many	TRBV7-2	TRBJ2-3	-	TGTGCCAGCAGCTTACGGGGTCAGGCGCAGTATTTT	CASSLRGQAQYF
-	TRBV27	TRBJ1-2	-	TGTGCCACTGCGGGGTTGGATGGCTACACCTTC	CATAGLDGYTF
many	TRBV7-9	TRBJ2-1	-	TGTGCCAGCAGGAATGGTATAGATGAGCAGTTCTTC	CASRNGIDEQFF
-	TRBV19	TRBJ1-2	TRBD1	TGTGCCAGTAGTGTTACAGGGGCCAACTATGGCTACACCTTC	CASSVTGANYGYTF
many	TRBV12-3/TRBV12-4	TRBJ2-7	TRBD2	TGTGCCAGCAGGATAGCGGGGGGTGAGACTTACGAGCAGTACTTC	CASRIAGGETYEQYF
few	TRBV28	TRBJ2-6	-	TGTGCCAGCAGTTTATTGCCTCCCTTGACAAGCTCTGGGGCCAACGTCCTGACTTTC	CASSLLPPLTSSGANVLTF
many	TRBV12-3/TRBV12-4	TRBJ2-1	TRBD1	TGTGCCAGCAGTTATACCGGGACAGGGAAAAATGAGCAGTTCTTC	CASSYTGTGKNEQFF
few	TRBV5-4	TRBJ2-3	TRBD1	TGTGCCAGCAGCCATACAGGGGCGACAGATACGCAGTATTTT	CASSHTGATDTQYF
few	TRBV28	TRBJ1-1	-	TGTGCCAGCAGTTTACGTGGACTGGGGAACACTGAAGCTTTCTTT	CASSLRGLGNTEAFF
few	TRBV20-1	TRBJ2-1	TRBD1	TGCAGTGCTAGAATCCGACAGGGATCCTACAATGAGCAGTTCTTC	CSARIRQGSYNEQFF
-	TRBV13	TRBJ1-1	-	TGTGCCAGCAGCCCCGGAAGCGGGCTCGCTGAAGCTTTCTTT	CASSPGSGLAEAFF
-	TRBV3-1	TRBJ2-7	-	TGTGCCAGCAGCCCCCGTCCAGCGCCATATAGCTCCTACGAGCAGTACTTC	CASSPRPAPYSSYEQYF